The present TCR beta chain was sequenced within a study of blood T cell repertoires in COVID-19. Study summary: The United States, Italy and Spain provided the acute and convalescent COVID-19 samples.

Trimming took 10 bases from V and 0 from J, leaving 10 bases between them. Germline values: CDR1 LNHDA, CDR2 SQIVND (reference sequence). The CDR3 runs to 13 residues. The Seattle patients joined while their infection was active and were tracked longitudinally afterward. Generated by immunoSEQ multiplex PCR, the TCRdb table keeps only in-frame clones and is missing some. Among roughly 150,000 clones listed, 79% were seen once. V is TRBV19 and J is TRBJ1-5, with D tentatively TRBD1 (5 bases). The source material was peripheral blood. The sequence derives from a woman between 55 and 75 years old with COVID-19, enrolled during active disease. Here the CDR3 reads CATQGFSNQPQHF. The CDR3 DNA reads TGTGCCACCCAGGGTTTTAGCAATCAGCCCCAGCATTTT.